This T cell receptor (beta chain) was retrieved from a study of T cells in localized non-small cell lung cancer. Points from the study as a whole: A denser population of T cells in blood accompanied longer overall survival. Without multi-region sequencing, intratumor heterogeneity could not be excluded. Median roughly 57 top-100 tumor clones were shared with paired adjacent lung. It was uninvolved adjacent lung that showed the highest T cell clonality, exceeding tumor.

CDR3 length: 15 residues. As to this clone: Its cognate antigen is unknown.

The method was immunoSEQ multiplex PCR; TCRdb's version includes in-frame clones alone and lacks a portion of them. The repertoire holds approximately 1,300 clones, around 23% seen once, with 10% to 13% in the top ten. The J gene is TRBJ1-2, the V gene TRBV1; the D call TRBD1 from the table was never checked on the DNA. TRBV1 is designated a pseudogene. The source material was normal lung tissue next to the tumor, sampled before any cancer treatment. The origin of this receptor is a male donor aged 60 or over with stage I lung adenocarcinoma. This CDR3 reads CASSQGQGQHYGYTF. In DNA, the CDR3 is TGCGCCAGCAGCCAAGGACAGGGACAACACTATGGCTACACCTTC.